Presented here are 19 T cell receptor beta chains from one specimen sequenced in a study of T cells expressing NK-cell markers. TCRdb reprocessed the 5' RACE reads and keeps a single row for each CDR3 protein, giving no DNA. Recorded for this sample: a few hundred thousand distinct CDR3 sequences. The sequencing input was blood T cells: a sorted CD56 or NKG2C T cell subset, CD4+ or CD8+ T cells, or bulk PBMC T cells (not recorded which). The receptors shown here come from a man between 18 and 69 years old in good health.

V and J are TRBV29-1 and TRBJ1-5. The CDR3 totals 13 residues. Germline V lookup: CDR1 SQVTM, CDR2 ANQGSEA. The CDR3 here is CSARTNSNQPQHF.

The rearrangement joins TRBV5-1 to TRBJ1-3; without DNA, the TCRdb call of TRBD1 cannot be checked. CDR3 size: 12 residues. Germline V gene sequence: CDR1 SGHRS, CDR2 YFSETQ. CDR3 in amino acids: CASSSQGDTIYF.

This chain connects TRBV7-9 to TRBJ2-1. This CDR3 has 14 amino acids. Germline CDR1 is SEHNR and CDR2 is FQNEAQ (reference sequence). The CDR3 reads CASSLVRGSHEQFF.

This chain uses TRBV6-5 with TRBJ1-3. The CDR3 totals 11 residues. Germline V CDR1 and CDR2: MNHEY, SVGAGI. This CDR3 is CASRRRNTIYF.

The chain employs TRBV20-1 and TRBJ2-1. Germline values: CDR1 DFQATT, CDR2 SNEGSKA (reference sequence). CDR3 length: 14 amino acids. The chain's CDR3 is CSARDFSGYNEQFF.

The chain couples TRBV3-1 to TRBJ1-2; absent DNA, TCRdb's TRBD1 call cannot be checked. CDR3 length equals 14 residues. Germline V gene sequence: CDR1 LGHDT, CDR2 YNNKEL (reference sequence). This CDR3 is CASSQEYRGPGYTF. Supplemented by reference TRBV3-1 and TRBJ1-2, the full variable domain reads DTAVSQTPKYLVTQMGNDKSIKCEQNLGHDTMYWYKQDSKKFLKIMFSYNNKELIINETVPNRFSPKSPDKAHLNLHINSLELGDSAVYFCASSQEYRGPGYTFGSGTRLTVV.

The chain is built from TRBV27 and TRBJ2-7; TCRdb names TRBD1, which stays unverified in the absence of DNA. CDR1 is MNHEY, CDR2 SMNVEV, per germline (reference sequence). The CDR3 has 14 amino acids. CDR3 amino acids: CASRNAGVTYEQYF.

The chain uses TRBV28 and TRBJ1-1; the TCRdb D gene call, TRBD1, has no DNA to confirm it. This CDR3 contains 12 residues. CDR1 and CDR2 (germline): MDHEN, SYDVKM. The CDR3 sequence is CASSQRQDEAFF.

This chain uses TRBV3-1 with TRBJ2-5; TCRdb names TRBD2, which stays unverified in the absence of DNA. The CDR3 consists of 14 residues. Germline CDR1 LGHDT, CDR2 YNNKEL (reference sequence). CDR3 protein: CASSFRTRVETQYF.

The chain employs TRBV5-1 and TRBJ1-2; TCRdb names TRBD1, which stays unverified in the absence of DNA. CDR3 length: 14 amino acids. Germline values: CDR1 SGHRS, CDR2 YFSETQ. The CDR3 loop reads CASSHGQTFYGYTF.

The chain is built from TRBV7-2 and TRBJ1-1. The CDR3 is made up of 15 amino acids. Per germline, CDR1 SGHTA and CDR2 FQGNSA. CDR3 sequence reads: CASSLPVEGNTEAFF.

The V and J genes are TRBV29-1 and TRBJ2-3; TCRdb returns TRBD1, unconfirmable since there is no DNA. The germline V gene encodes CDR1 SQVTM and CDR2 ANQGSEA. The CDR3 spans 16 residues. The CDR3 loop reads CSVARPGTGSADTQYF.

CDR3 amino acids: CASSNQANTEAFF. The rearrangement uses TRBV6-5 and TRBJ1-1. The CDR3 covers 13 residues. Germline V gene data show CDR1 as MNHEY and CDR2 as SVGAGI.

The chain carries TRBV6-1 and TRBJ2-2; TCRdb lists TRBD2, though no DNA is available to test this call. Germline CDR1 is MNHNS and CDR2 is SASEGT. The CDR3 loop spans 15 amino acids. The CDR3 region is CASRPYPSGTGELFF.

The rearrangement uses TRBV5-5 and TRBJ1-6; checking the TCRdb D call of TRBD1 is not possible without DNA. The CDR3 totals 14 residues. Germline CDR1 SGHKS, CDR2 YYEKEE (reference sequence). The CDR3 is CASSPDRDNSPLHF.

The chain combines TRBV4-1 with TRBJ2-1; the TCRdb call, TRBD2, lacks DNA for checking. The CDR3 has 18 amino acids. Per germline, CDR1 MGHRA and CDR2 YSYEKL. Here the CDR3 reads CASSRGAVAGSSYNEQFF.

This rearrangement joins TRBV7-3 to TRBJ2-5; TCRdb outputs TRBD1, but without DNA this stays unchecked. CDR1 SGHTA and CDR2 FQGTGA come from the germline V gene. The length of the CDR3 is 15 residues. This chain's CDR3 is CASSFRGGGQETQYF.

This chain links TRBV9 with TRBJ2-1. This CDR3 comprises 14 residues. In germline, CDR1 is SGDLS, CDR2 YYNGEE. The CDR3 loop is CASSLRAWANEQFF.

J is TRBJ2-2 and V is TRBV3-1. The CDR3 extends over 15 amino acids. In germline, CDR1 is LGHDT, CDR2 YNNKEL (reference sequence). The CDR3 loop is CASSRGPGNTGELFF.